These 15 T cell receptor beta chains were sequenced from one sample in a study of shared clonotypes between healthy human individuals. Repertoires were generated with immunoSEQ multiplex PCR, while TCRdb's copy carries only in-frame clones and drops some. The sample carries about a million clones, about 75% recorded once. The sequenced material came from memory CD4+ T cells sorted from blood. As to subset: CD45RA-negative fraction. Receptors originate from a man between 18 and 29 years old in good health.

The chain combines TRBV30 with TRBJ1-1; 7 positions match TRBD1. Losses at the gene ends were 0 bases for V and 2 bases for J; bases not matched to a gene: 6. The CDR3 runs 15 residues. Germline CDR1 is GTSNPN and CDR2 is SVGIG (reference sequence). The CDR3 nucleotides are TGTGCCTGGAGTGTCCGACAGGGAGGTAACACTGAAGCTTTCTTT. This codes for CAWSVRQGGNTEAFF.

This sequence joins TRBV7-2 and TRBJ1-6; weak D call: TRBD1 (5 bases). This CDR3 contains 15 residues. Germline CDR1 and CDR2: SGHTA and FQGNSA. The V end lost 5 bases, the J end lost 13 bases, and 21 bases lay between the germline ends. The CDR3: CASSTQGSPKDPLHF. Written as DNA, the CDR3 is TGTGCCAGCAGCACCCAGGGAAGTCCCAAGGACCCCCTCCACTTT.

CDR3 in amino acids: CASSFETPQQYF. For the CDR3, the DNA is TGTGCCAGCAGCTTTGAGACGCCGCAGCAGTACTTC. The chain uses TRBV7-9 and TRBJ2-5; no reliable D call. CDR1 is SEHNR and CDR2 is FQNEAQ in the germline V gene (reference sequence). There are 12 residues in the CDR3. Trimming pared 3 bases from V and 11 bases from J, leaving 13 bases between.

J is TRBJ2-2 and V is TRBV28; D perhaps matches TRBD2 (5 bases). Trimming removed 7 bases from V and 6 bases from J, with 12 bases in between. Germline V gene sequence: CDR1 MDHEN, CDR2 SYDVKM. The CDR3 length is 13 residues. CDR3 bases: TGTGCCAGCAAGGTGGCGGGTCCCGGGGAGCTGTTTTTT. It translates to CASKVAGPGELFF.

The CDR3 sequence: CASSEALLEGDTQYF. The DNA for the CDR3 is TGTGCCAGCAGTGAAGCGCTTCTGGAGGGAGATACGCAGTATTTT. The rearrangement links TRBV2 to TRBJ2-3; tentatively, D is TRBD2 (6 bases). This CDR3 is 15 amino acids long. Between the trimmed V and J ends, which lost 0 bases and 5 bases, there was a span of 12 bases. Per the germline V gene, CDR1 is SNHLY and CDR2 is FYNNEI.

The chain joins TRBV11-3 to TRBJ2-1; TRBD2 is a possible D gene (6 bases). CDR1 SGHNT and CDR2 YENEEA come from the germline V gene. The CDR3 contains 13 residues. V was pared by 5 bases and J by 9 bases, with 14 bases between. CDR3 amino acids: CASSVLSSAEQFF. In DNA, the CDR3 is TGTGCCAGCAGCGTTTTGTCTAGCGCTGAGCAGTTCTTC.

J is TRBJ1-5 and V is TRBV5-1; unclear D gene. V lost 2 bases, J lost 4 bases, and 13 bases lay in between. This CDR3 is built from 15 residues. CDR1 is SGHRS, CDR2 YFSETQ, per germline. Here the CDR3 DNA reads TGCGCCAGCAGCTTCGATTCAGGAGGTAATCAGCCCCAGCATTTT. Protein sequence: CASSFDSGGNQPQHF.

CDR3 amino acids: CASSLGTGIANQPQHF. The CDR3 nucleotides are TGTGCCAGCAGTTTAGGGACAGGGATAGCGAATCAGCCCCAGCATTTT. The rearrangement uses TRBV28 and TRBJ1-5, with 9 bases that match TRBD1. Trimming cost V 2 bases and J 4 bases; bases outside gene matches: 6. The germline gives CDR1 MDHEN, CDR2 SYDVKM. The CDR3 runs to 16 residues.

This chain links TRBV11-2 with TRBJ2-6, with D maybe TRBD2 (5 bases). Trimming took 5 bases from V and 2 from J, leaving 10 bases between them. The CDR3 is 15 amino acids. Germline V gene lookup returns CDR1 SGHAT and CDR2 FQNNGV. The CDR3 protein is CASSPAVPGANVLTF. CDR3 DNA: TGTGCCAGCAGCCCAGCGGTTCCTGGGGCCAACGTCCTGACTTTC.

V usage is TRBV6-6 and J usage is TRBJ1-1, with D unresolved. Germline V gene data show CDR1 as MNHNY and CDR2 as SVGAGI (reference sequence). Trimming took off 0 bases at V and 4 bases at J, with 12 bases between the two ends. The CDR3 is made up of 15 amino acids. CDR3 sequence reads: CASSYSVSGGTEAFF. The CDR3 coding sequence is TGTGCCAGCAGTTACTCGGTTTCTGGTGGCACTGAAGCTTTCTTT.

The V and J genes are TRBV5-1 and TRBJ1-1, with 7 nucleotides matching TRBD1. The CDR3 is 18 amino acids. Trimming removed 0 bases from V and 0 bases from J; junction bases left unmatched: 11. Germline lookup yields CDR1 SGHRS and CDR2 YFSETQ. The DNA for the CDR3 is TGCGCCAGCAGCTTGGGAGTACCGGGACAGACTCTGAACACTGAAGCTTTCTTT. It specifies CASSLGVPGQTLNTEAFF. Full variable domain (outside the CDR3, taken from reference TRBV5-1 and TRBJ1-1): KAGVTQTPRYLIKTRGQQVTLSCSPISGHRSVSWYQQTPGQGLQFLFEYFSETQRNKGNFPGRFSGRQFSNSRSEMNVSTLELGDSALYLCASSLGVPGQTLNTEAFFGQGTRLTVV.

A single count supports this clone. This sequence joins TRBV5-4 and TRBJ1-2; perhaps TRBD1 as D (6 bases). Deletions cut 4 bases from V and 0 bases from J, with 10 bases between. The germline CDR1 and CDR2 sequences are SGHNT and YYREEE (reference sequence). This CDR3 comprises 14 residues. CDR3 nucleotides: TGTGCCAGCAGCACACAGGGAACTAACTATGGCTACACCTTC. Its translation: CASSTQGTNYGYTF. The full variable domain, in which reference TRBV5-4 and TRBJ1-2 provide the parts outside the CDR3, is ETGVTQSPTHLIKTRGQQVTLRCSSQSGHNTVSWYQQALGQGPQFIFQYYREEENGRGNFPPRFSGLQFPNYSSELNVNALELDDSALYLCASSTQGTNYGYTFGSGTRLTVV.

There are many counts of this clone. This sequence joins TRBV7-2 and TRBJ2-1; D ambiguous. Germline-derived CDR1 and CDR2 are SGHTA and FQGNSA. With 1 base removed from V and 4 bases from J, the gap between germline ends came to 8 bases. CDR3 length: 14 residues. The chain's CDR3 is CASSLDWGYNEQFF. CDR3 DNA sequence: TGTGCCAGCAGCTTAGACTGGGGTTACAATGAGCAGTTCTTC.

V and J are TRBV5-1 and TRBJ2-7; 9 bases map to TRBD1. In germline, CDR1 is SGHRS, CDR2 YFSETQ. The CDR3 is 15 amino acids. Trimming removed 0 bases from V and 3 bases from J; junction bases left unmatched: 4. The CDR3 loop is CASSLEGTGNYEQYF. Written as DNA, the CDR3 is TGCGCCAGCAGCTTGGAAGGGACAGGGAACTACGAGCAGTACTTC.

This chain links TRBV28 with TRBJ1-5; no firm D call. The germline V gene has CDR1 MDHEN and CDR2 SYDVKM. V shed 6 bases and J shed 3 bases, with 12 bases lying between them. The CDR3 covers 14 residues. CDR3 in amino acids: CASRSGLPNQPQHF. CDR3 in DNA: TGTGCCAGCAGGTCCGGACTGCCCAATCAGCCCCAGCATTTT.